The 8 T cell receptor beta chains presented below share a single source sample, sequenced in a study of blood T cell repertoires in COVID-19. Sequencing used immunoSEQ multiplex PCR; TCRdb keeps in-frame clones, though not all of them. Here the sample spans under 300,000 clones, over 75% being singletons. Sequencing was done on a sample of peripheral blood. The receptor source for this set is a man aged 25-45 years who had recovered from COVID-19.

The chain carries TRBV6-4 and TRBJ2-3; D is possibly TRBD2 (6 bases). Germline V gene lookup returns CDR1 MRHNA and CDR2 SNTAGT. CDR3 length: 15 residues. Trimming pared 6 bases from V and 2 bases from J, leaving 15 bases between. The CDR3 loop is CASSAVGTDTDTQYF. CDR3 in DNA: TGTGCCAGCAGCGCGGTGGGGACTGACACAGATACGCAGTATTTT.

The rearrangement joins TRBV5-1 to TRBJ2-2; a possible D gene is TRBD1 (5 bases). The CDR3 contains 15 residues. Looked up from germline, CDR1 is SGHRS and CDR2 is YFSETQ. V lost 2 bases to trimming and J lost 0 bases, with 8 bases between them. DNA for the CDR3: TGCGCCAGCAGCTTTGACAGATCGAACACCGGGGAGCTGTTTTTT. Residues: CASSFDRSNTGELFF.

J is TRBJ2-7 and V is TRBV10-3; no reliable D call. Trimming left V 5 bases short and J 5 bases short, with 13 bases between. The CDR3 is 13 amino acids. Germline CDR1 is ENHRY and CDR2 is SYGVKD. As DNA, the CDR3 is TGTGCCATCAGTTTTCGGGTGTCCGACGAGCAGTACTTC. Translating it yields CAISFRVSDEQYF.

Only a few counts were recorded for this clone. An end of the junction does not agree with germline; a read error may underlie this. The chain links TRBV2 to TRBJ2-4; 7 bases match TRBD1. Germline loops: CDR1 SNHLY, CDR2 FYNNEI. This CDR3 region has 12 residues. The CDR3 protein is CASSVWLGQRSF. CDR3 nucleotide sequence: TGTGCCAGCAGTGTTTGGCTGGGACAGAGGAGCTTC.

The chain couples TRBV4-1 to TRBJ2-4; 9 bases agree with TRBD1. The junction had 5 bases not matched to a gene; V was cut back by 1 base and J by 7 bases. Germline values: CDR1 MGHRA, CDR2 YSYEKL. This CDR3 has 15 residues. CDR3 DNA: TGCGCCAGCAGCCAAGTGGACAGGGGAGGCAACATTCAGTACTTC. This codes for CASSQVDRGGNIQYF.

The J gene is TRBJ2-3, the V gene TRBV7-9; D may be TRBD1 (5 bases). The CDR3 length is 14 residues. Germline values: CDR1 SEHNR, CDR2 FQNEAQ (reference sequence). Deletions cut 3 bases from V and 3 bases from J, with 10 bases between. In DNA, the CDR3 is TGTGCCAGCAGCTTCGGTCAGGGAACAGATACGCAGTATTTT. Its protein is CASSFGQGTDTQYF.

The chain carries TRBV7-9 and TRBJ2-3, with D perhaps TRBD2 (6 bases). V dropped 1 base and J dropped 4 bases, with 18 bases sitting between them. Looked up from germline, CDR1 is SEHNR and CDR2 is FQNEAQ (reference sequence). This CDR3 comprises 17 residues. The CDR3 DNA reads TGTGCCAGCAGCTTAGGCCGGGGACTTCAGCCCTCAGATACGCAGTATTTT. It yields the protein CASSLGRGLQPSDTQYF.

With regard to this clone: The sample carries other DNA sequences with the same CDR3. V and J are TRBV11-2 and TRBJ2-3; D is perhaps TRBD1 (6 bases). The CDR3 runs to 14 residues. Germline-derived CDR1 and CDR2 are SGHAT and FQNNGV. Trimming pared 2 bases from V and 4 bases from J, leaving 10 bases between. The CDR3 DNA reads TGTGCCAGCAGCTTAAGCAGGGGCGCAGATACGCAGTATTTT. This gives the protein CASSLSRGADTQYF.